One sample yielded the 4 T cell receptor beta chains listed below, sequenced in a study of human T cells and chemical hapten exposure. TCRdb processed the 5' RACE reads anew with MiXCR; each CDR3 protein has one entry. The table includes 110,000 or so distinct CDR3 sequences, roughly 19% detected once. It was from unfractionated whole blood that total RNA was extracted. These TCRs come from a human donor in good health.

The chain combines TRBV28 with TRBJ2-1; D is perhaps TRBD1 (5 bases). The CDR3 covers 14 residues. CDR1 is MDHEN, CDR2 SYDVKM, per germline. V shed 2 bases and J shed 6 bases, with 11 bases lying between them. This chain's CDR3 is CASSLSPGFNEQFF. The CDR3 DNA sequence: TGTGCCAGCAGTTTAAGTCCAGGGTTCAATGAGCAGTTCTTC.

By share of the sample, this clonotype is medium-sized. The chain carries TRBV29-1 and TRBJ2-2; TRBD2 aligns across 13 bases. Germline trimming cut 5 bases from V and 6 bases from J; bases unmatched to any gene: 9. Germline CDR1 is SQVTM and CDR2 is ANQGSEA. There are 16 residues in the CDR3. DNA of the CDR3: TGCAGCGTTTCGACTAGCGGGAGGCCGGGAGCCGGGGAGCTGTTTTTT. Translated: CSVSTSGRPGAGELFF.

The V and J genes are TRBV5-4 and TRBJ1-5; possibly TRBD1 for D (6 bases). The germline V gene encodes CDR1 SGHNT and CDR2 YYREEE (reference sequence). CDR3 length equals 15 residues. V lost 2 bases to trimming and J lost 2 bases, with 11 bases between them. CDR3 nucleotides: TGTGCCAGCAGCTTCTGGGGGGCGGGCAATCAGCCCCAGCATTTT. Protein sequence: CASSFWGAGNQPQHF.

For the CDR3, the DNA is TGTGCCAGCAGCTCGCTGGGGGGGGGCCCCCACTACGAGCAGTACTTC. The encoded protein is CASSSLGGGPHYEQYF. V usage is TRBV28 and J usage is TRBJ2-7; D might be TRBD2 (7 bases). The CDR3 length is 16 residues. CDR1 MDHEN and CDR2 SYDVKM come from the germline V gene. Trimming left V 6 bases short and J 3 bases short, with 21 bases between.